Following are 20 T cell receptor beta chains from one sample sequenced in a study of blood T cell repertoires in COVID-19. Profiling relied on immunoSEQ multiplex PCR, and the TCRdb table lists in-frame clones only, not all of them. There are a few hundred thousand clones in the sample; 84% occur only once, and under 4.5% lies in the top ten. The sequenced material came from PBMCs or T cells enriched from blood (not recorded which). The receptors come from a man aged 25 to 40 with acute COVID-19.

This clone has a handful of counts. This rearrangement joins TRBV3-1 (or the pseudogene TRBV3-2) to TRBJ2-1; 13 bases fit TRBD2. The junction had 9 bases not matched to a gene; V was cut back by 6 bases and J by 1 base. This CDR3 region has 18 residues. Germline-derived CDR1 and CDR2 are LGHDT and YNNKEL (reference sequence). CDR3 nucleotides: TGTGCCAGCAGACCCCGGACTAGCGGGAGAGGGTCCTACAATGAGCAGTTCTTC. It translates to CASRPRTSGRGSYNEQFF.

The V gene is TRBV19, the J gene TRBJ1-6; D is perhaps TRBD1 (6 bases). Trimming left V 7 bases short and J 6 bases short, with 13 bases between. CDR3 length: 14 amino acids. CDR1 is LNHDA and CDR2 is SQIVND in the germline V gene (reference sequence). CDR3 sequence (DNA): TGTGCCAGTACCTCGGACAGTTTTAATTCACCCCTCCACTTT. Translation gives CASTSDSFNSPLHF.

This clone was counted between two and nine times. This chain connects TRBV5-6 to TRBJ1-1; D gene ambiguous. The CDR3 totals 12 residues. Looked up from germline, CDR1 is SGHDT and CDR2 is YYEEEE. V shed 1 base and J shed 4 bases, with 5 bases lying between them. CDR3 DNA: TGTGCCAGCAGCTTGTTCGGCACTGAAGCTTTCTTT. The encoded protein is CASSLFGTEAFF. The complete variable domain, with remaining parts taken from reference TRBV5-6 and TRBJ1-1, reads DAGVTQSPTHLIKTRGQQVTLRCSPKSGHDTVSWYQQALGQGPQFIFQYYEEEERQRGNFPDRFSGHQFPNYSSELNVNALLLGDSALYLCASSLFGTEAFFGQGTRLTVV.

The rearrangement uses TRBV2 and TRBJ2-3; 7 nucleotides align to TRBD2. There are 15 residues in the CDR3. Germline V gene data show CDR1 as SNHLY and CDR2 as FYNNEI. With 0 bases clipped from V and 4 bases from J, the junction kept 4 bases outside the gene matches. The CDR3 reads CASSEAGGFADTQYF. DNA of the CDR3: TGTGCCAGCAGTGAAGCGGGGGGGTTCGCAGATACGCAGTATTTT. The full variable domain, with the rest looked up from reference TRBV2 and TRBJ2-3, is EPEVTQTPSHQVTQMGQEVILRCVPISNHLYFYWYRQILGQKVEFLVSFYNNEISEKSEIFDDQFSVERPDGSNFTLKIRSTKLEDSAMYFCASSEAGGFADTQYFGPGTRLTVL.

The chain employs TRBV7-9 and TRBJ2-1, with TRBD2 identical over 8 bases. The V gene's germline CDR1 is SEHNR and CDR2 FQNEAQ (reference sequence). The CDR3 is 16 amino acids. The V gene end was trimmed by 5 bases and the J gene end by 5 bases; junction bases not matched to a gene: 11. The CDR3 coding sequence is TGTGCCAGCAGCCCCACAGGGCGCGGGGGGAACAATGAGCAGTTCTTC. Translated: CASSPTGRGGNNEQFF.

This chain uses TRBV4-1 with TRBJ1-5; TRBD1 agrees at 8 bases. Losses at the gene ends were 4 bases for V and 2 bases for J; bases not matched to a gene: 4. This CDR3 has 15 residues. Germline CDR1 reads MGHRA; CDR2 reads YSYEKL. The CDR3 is CASSPGQGGNQPQHF. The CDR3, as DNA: TGCGCCAGCAGCCCAGGACAGGGAGGCAATCAGCCCCAGCATTTT.

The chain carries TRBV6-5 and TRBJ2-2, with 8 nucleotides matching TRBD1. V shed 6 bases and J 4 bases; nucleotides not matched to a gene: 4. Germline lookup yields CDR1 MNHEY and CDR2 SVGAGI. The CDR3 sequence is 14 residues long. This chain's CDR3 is CASRWTGSTGELFF. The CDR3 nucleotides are TGTGCCAGCAGATGGACAGGGAGCACCGGGGAGCTGTTTTTT.

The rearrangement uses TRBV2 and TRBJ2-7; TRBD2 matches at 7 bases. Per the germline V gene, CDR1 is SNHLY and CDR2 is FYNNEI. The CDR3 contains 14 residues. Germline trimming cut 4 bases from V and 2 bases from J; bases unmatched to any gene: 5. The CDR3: CASSGWAGAYEQYV. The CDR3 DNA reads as TGTGCCAGCAGTGGGTGGGCGGGAGCCTACGAGCAGTACGTC.

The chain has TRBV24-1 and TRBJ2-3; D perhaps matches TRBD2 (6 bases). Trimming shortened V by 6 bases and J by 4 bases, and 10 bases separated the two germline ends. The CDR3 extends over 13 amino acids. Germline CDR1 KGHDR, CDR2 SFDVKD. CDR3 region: CATSIGSADTQYF. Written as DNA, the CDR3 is TGTGCCACCAGTATCGGGAGTGCAGATACGCAGTATTTT.

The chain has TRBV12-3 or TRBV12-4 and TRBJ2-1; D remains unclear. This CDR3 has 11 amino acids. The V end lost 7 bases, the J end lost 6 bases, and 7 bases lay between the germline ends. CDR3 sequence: CASTRSNEQFF. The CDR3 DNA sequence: TGTGCCAGCACCCGCAGCAATGAGCAGTTCTTC.

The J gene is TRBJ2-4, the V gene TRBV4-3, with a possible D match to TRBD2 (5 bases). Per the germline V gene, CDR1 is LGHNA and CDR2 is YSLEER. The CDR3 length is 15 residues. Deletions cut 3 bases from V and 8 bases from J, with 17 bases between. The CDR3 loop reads CASSQVGGLGDIQYF. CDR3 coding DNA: TGCGCCAGCAGCCAGGTCGGAGGTCTCGGCGACATTCAGTACTTC.

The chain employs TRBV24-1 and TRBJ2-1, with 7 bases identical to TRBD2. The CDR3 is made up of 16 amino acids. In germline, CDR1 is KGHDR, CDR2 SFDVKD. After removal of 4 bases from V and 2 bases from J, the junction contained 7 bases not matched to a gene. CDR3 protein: CATSDPAGRAYNEQFF. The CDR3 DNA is TGTGCCACCAGTGACCCCGCTGGGAGGGCCTACAATGAGCAGTTCTTC.

CDR3 sequence (DNA): TGCGCCAGCAGCCAAGAAAGGGTTAGGGGGGGTGGCTACAATGAGCAGTTCTTC. Its protein is CASSQERVRGGGYNEQFF. The chain is built from TRBV4-1 and TRBJ2-1; the D gene is possibly TRBD2 (7 bases). The V and J ends lost 0 bases and 3 bases respectively, with 18 bases between them. The CDR3 consists of 18 residues. Germline V gives CDR1 MGHRA, CDR2 YSYEKL.

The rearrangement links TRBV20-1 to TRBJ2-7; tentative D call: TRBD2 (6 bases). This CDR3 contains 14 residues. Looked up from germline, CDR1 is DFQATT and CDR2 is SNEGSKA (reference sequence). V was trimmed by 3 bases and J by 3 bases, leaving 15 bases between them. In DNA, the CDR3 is TGCAGTGCTAGTCGGCTAGCGCATGTCTACGAGCAGTACGTC. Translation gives CSASRLAHVYEQYV.

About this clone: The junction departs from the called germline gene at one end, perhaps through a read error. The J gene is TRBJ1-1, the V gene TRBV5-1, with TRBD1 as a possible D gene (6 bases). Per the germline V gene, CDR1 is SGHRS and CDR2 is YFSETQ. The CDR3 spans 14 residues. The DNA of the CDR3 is TGTGCCAGCAGTCAACAGGGTAGCAACACTGAAGCTTTCTTT. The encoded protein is CASSQQGSNTEAFF.

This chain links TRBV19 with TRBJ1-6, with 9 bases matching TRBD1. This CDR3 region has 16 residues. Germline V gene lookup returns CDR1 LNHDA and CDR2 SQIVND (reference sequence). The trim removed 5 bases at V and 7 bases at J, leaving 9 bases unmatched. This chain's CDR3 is CASSPWGQGQNSPLHF. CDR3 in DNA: TGTGCCAGTAGTCCGTGGGGACAGGGCCAAAATTCACCCCTCCACTTT.

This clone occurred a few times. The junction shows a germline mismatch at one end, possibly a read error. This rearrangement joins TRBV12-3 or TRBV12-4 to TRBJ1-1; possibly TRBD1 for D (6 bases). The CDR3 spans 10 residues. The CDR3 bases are TGTGCCAGCGGGGACACCGAAGCTTTCTTT. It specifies CASGDTEAFF.

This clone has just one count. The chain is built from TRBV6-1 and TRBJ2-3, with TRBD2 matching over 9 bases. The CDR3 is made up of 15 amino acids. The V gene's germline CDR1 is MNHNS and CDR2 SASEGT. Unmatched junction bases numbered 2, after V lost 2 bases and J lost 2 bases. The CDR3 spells CASSELAGTTDTQYF. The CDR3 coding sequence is TGTGCCAGCAGTGAACTAGCGGGGACCACAGATACGCAGTATTTT.

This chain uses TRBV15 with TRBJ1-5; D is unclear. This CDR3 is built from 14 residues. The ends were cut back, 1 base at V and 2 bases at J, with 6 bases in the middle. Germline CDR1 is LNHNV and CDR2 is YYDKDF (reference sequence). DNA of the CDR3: TGTGCCACCAGCAGAGTCCTCGGCAATCAGCCCCAGCATTTT. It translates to CATSRVLGNQPQHF. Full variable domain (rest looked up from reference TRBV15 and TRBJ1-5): DAMVIQNPRYQVTQFGKPVTLSCSQTLNHNVMYWYQQKSSQAPKLLFHYYDKDFNNEADTPDNFQSRRPNTSFCFLDIRSPGLGDTAMYLCATSRVLGNQPQHFGDGTRLSIL.

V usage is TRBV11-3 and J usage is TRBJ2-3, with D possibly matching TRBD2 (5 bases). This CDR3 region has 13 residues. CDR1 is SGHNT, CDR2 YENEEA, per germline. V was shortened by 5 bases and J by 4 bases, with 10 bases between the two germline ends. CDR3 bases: TGTGCCAGCAGCCCCCTGAGGGCAGATACGCAGTATTTT. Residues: CASSPLRADTQYF.